This T cell receptor (beta chain) is from a study of early T cells in non-severe SARS-CoV-2 infection. Background on the study: Bulk RNA from unsorted whole blood was sequenced; chains were unpaired.

Attachment of unique molecular identifiers to individual cDNA molecules was performed. MiXCR was run by TCRdb on the 5' RACE reads, yielding one entry per CDR3 protein. The sample holds more than 60,000 distinct CDR3 sequences, about 11% seen once. Germline CDR1 KGHDR, CDR2 SFDVKD. This CDR3 is 15 amino acids long. The V gene end was trimmed by 7 bases and the J gene end by 3 bases; junction bases not matched to a gene: 6. This clonotype was found many times. As yet, its antigen is unknown. The study's findings and limits: Sequences matched to VDJdb favored anti-spike CD8 responses, while private and CD4 specificities were missed.

The sample consisted of whole blood, taken at baseline. This clonotype was obtained from an adult who was a healthcare worker with PCR-confirmed SARS-CoV-2 infection or an uninfected control (not recorded which). The donor label of this sample is uncertain. The V and J genes are TRBV24-1 and TRBJ1-5; TRBD1 aligns across 9 bases. The CDR3 loop reads CATRSGQGDNQPQHF. DNA for the CDR3: TGTGCCACCAGATCGGGACAGGGCGACAATCAGCCCCAGCATTTT.